This T cell receptor (beta chain) was recovered during a study of identical twins. Whole-study findings and limits: While abundant cord blood beta clonotypes carried fewer insertions, memory repertoires showed no such pattern. Researchers reported weaker excess twin sharing in beta out-of-frame sequences.

This CDR3 has 14 residues. The ends lost 10 bases at V and 4 bases at J; junction bases unmatched: 9. Germline lookup yields CDR1 KGHDR and CDR2 SFDVKD. In its sample, this clonotype was seen many times. Its target is not known. In TCRdb, the 5' RACE reads were re-called with MiXCR into one record per CDR3 protein. The table includes about 700,000 distinct CDR3 sequences, 5.5% to 7.5% detected once. Sequenced material: naive T cells sorted from blood. This TCR was sampled from a man younger than 35 in good health. The chain couples TRBV24-1 to TRBJ1-5; 7 positions match TRBD1. CDR3 residues: CATSDRAGNQPQHF. CDR3 sequence (DNA): TGTGCCACTTCCGACAGGGCGGGAAATCAGCCCCAGCATTTT.